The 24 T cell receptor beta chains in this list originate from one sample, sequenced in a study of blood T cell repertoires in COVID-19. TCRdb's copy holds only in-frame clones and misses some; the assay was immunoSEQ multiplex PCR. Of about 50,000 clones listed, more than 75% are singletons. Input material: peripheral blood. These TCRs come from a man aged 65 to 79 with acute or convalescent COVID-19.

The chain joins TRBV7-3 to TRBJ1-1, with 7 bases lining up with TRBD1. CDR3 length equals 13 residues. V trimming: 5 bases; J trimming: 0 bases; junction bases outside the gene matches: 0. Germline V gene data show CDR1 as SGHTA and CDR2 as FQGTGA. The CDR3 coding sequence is TGTGCCAGCAGCCAGGGGGTGAACACTGAAGCTTTCTTT. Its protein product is CASSQGVNTEAFF.

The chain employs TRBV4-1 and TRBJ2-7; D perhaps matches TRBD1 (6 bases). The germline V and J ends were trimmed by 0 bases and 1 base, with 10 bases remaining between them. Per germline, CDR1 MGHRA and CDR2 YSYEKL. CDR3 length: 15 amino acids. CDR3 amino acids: CASSQDTRGSYEQYV. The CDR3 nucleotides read TGCGCCAGCAGCCAAGATACCAGGGGTTCCTACGAGCAGTACGTC.

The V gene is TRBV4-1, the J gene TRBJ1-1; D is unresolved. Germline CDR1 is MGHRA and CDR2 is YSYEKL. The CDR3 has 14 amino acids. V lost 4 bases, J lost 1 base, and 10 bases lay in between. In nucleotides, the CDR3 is TGCGCCAGCAGCCGCCAGACAACGAACACTGAAGCTTTCTTT. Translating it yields CASSRQTTNTEAFF.

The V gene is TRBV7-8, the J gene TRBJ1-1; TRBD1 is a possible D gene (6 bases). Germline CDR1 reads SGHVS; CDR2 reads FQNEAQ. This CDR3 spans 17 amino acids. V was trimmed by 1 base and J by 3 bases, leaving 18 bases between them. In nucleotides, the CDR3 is TGTGCCAGCAGCTTAGATCAGAGCGGGGACAAGGACACTGAAGCTTTCTTT. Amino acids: CASSLDQSGDKDTEAFF.

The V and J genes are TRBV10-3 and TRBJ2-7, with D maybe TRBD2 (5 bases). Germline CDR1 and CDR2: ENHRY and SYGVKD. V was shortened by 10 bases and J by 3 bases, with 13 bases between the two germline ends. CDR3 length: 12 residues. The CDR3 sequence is CATGRGNYEQYF. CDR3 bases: TGTGCCACCGGACGGGGAAACTACGAGCAGTACTTC.

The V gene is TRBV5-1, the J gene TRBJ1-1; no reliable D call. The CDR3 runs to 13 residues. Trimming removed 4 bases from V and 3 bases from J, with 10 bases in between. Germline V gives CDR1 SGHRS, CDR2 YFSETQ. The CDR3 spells CASSRTGDTEAFF. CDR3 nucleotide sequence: TGCGCCAGCAGCCGGACTGGGGACACTGAAGCTTTCTTT.

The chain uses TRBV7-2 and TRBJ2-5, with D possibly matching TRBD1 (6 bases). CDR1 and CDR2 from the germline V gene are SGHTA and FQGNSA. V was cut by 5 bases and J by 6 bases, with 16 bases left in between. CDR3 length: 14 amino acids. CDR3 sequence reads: CASSAGWGPKTQYF. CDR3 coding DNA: TGTGCCAGCAGCGCTGGGTGGGGGCCCAAGACCCAGTACTTC.

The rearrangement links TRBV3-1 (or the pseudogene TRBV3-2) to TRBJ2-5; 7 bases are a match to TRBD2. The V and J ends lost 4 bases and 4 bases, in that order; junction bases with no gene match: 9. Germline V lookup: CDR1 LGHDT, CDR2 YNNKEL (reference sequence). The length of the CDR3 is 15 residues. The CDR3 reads CASSLFGGEAETQYF. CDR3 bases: TGTGCCAGCAGCCTGTTTGGGGGGGAGGCAGAGACCCAGTACTTC.

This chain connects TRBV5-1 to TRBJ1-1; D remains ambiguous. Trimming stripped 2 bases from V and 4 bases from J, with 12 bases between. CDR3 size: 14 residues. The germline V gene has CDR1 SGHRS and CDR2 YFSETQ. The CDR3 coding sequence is TGCGCCAGCAGCTTAGGAGGAGGGAGCACTGAAGCTTTCTTT. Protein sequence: CASSLGGGSTEAFF.

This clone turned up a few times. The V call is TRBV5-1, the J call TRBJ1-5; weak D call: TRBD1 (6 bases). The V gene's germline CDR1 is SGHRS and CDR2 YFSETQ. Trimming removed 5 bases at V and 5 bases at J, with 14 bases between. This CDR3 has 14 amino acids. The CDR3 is CASSTGTRDQPQHF. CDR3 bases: TGCGCCAGCAGTACAGGGACCAGGGATCAGCCCCAGCATTTT.

CDR3 loop: CASSLAGNIQYF. CDR3 in DNA: TGCGCCAGCAGCTTGGCGGGAAACATTCAGTACTTC. The rearrangement links TRBV5-1 to TRBJ2-4, with D hard to call. Germline CDR1 and CDR2: SGHRS and YFSETQ. This CDR3 contains 12 residues. V was cut by 0 bases and J by 6 bases, with 4 bases left in between. The whole variable domain, remainder taken from reference TRBV5-1 and TRBJ2-4, is KAGVTQTPRYLIKTRGQQVTLSCSPISGHRSVSWYQQTPGQGLQFLFEYFSETQRNKGNFPGRFSGRQFSNSRSEMNVSTLELGDSALYLCASSLAGNIQYFGAGTRLSVL.

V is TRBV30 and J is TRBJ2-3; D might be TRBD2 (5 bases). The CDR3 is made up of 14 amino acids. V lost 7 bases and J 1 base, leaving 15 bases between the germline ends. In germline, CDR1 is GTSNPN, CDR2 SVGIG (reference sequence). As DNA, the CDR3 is TGTGCCTTACGGGAAGCGAACTGCACAGATACGCAGTATTTT. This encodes CALREANCTDTQYF.

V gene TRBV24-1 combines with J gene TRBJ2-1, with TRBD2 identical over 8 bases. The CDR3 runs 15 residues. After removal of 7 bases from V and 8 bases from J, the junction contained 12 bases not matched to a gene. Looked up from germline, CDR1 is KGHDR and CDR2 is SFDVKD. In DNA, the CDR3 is TGTGCCACCAGGGCGGCTGCGCGGGAGGCGGATGAGCAGTTCTTC. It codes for CATRAAAREADEQFF.

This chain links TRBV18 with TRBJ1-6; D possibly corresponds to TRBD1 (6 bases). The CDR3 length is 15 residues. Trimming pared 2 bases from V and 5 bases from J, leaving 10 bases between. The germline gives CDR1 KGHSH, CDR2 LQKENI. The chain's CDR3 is CASSPGAGDNSPLHF. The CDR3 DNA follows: TGTGCCAGCTCACCAGGCGCAGGGGATAATTCACCCCTCCACTTT.

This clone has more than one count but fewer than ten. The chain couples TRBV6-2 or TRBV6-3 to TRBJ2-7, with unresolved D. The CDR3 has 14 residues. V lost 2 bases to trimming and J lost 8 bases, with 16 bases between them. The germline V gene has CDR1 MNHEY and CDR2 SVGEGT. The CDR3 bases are TGTGCCAGCAGTTACAGCGCCCAACTATCCCAGCAGTACGTC. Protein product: CASSYSAQLSQQYV.

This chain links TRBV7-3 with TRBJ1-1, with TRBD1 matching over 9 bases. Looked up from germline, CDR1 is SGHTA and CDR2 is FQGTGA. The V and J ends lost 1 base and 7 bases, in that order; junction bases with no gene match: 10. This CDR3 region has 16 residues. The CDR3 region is CASSLNAGTGSHEAFF. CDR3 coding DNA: TGTGCCAGCAGCTTAAACGCCGGGACAGGGAGTCATGAAGCTTTCTTT.

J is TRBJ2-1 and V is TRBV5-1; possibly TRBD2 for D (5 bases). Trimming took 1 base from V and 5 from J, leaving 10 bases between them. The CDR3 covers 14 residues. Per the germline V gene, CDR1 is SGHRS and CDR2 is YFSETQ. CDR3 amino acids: CASSLSVANNEQFF. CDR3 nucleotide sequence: TGCGCCAGCAGCTTGTCGGTAGCGAACAATGAGCAGTTCTTC.

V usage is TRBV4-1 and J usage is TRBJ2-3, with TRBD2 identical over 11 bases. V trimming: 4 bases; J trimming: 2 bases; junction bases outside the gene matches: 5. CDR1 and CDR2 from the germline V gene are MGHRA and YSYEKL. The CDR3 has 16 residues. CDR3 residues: CASSPIAGGVTDTQYF. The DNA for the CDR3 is TGCGCCAGCAGCCCGATAGCGGGAGGGGTCACAGATACGCAGTATTTT.

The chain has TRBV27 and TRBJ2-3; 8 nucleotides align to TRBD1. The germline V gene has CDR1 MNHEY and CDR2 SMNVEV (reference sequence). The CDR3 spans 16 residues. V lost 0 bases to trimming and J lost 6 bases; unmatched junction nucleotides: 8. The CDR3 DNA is TGTGCCAGCAGTTTATCGGACAGGGTCCCCTCTGATACGCAGTATTTT. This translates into CASSLSDRVPSDTQYF.

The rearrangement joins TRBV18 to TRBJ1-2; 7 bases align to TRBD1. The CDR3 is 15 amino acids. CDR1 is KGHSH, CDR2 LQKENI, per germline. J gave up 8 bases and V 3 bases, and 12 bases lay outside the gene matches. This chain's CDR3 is CASSPTGQGESGYTF. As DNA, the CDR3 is TGTGCCAGCTCACCCACCGGGCAGGGGGAAAGCGGCTACACCTTC.

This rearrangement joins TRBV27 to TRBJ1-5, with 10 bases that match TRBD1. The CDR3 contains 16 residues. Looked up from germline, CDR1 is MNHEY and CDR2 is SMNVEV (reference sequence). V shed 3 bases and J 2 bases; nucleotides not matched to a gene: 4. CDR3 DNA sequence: TGTGCCAGCAGTTTTGATGGGACAGGGGGCAATCAGCCCCAGCATTTT. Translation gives CASSFDGTGGNQPQHF.

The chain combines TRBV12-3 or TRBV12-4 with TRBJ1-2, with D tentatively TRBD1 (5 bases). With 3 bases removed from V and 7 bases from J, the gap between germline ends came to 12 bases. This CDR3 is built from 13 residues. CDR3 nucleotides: TGTGCCAGCAGTTTTGGGCAGGGTGGTGGCTACACCTTC. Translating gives CASSFGQGGGYTF.

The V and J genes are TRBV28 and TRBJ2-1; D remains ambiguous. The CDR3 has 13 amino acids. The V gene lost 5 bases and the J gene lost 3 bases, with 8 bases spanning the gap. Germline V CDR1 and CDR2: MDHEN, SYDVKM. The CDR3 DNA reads TGTGCCAGCAGTCTTGGTAGCTACAATGAGCAGTTCTTC. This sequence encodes CASSLGSYNEQFF.

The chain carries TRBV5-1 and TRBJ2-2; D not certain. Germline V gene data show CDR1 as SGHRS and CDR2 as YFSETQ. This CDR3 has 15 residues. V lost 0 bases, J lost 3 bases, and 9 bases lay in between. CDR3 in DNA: TGCGCCAGCAGCTTGGCGGTGCCTCACACCGGGGAGCTGTTTTTT. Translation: CASSLAVPHTGELFF. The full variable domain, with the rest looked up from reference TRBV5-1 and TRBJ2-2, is KAGVTQTPRYLIKTRGQQVTLSCSPISGHRSVSWYQQTPGQGLQFLFEYFSETQRNKGNFPGRFSGRQFSNSRSEMNVSTLELGDSALYLCASSLAVPHTGELFFGEGSRLTVL.